Below, 24 T cell receptor beta chains from the same sample are listed, as sequenced in a study of blood T cell repertoires in COVID-19. The protocol was immunoSEQ multiplex PCR, while the TCRdb copy is restricted to in-frame clones and leaves out a portion. This sample carries over 25,000 clones, 91% of them seen once, and the ten largest clones take about a sixth. The sequenced sample was peripheral blood. Receptors originate from a human donor with active COVID-19. The donor label of this sample is uncertain.

This chain joins TRBV6-2 or TRBV6-3 and TRBJ2-5; 8 positions match TRBD2. This CDR3 region has 16 residues. Germline V gene sequence: CDR1 MNHEY, CDR2 SVGEGT. J gave up 2 bases and V 0 bases, and 5 bases lay outside the gene matches. The DNA of the CDR3 is TGTGCCAGCAGTTACTCGGGTAGCGGGGCGCAAGAGACCCAGTACTTC. Its protein is CASSYSGSGAQETQYF.

The CDR3 sequence is CASSSPASLETQYF. The CDR3 DNA sequence: TGTGCCAGCAGTTCCCCCGCGTCCCTGGAGACCCAGTACTTC. This rearrangement joins TRBV27 to TRBJ2-5, with D unclear. Germline V gives CDR1 MNHEY, CDR2 SMNVEV (reference sequence). This CDR3 comprises 14 residues. V was cut by 4 bases and J by 5 bases, with 14 bases left in between.

J is TRBJ1-2 and V is TRBV3-1 (or the pseudogene TRBV3-2); 9 nucleotides align to TRBD1. From germline, CDR1 is LGHDT and CDR2 YNNKEL (reference sequence). The CDR3 is 12 amino acids. J lost 10 bases, V lost 5 bases, and 5 bases had no gene match. CDR3 in DNA: TGTGCCAGCAGCGGGACAGGGAGGGACTACACCTTC. Translated: CASSGTGRDYTF.

The chain has TRBV5-6 and TRBJ1-3, with 8 bases matching TRBD1. Germline V gene sequence: CDR1 SGHDT, CDR2 YYEEEE. The J segment lost 0 bases and the V segment lost 3 bases, leaving 8 bases of the junction unmatched. This CDR3 spans 17 amino acids. The CDR3 protein is CASSSTGARSSGNTIYF. The CDR3 DNA reads TGTGCCAGCAGCTCGACAGGGGCGAGGAGCTCTGGAAACACCATATATTTT. The entire variable domain, with the rest obtained from reference TRBV5-6 and TRBJ1-3, is as follows: DAGVTQSPTHLIKTRGQQVTLRCSPKSGHDTVSWYQQALGQGPQFIFQYYEEEERQRGNFPDRFSGHQFPNYSSELNVNALLLGDSALYLCASSSTGARSSGNTIYFGEGSWLTVV.

V and J are TRBV5-4 and TRBJ1-2; D may be TRBD1 (5 bases). Looked up from germline, CDR1 is SGHNT and CDR2 is YYREEE (reference sequence). Trimming pared 4 bases from V and 9 bases from J, leaving 19 bases between. The CDR3 totals 14 residues. The CDR3 sequence: CASSDQGRDDSYTF. CDR3 DNA sequence: TGTGCCAGCAGCGACCAGGGCCGAGATGATAGCTACACCTTC.

This clone appeared a single time. The rearrangement links TRBV18 to TRBJ2-7; 11 bases match TRBD2. Germline trimming cut 2 bases from V and 3 bases from J; bases unmatched to any gene: 12. There are 18 residues in the CDR3. Germline CDR1 and CDR2: KGHSH and LQKENI. Written as DNA, the CDR3 is TGTGCCAGCTCACCATATTGGCCTAGCGGGGGGCAAGTCTACGAGCAGTACTTC. The encoded protein is CASSPYWPSGGQVYEQYF.

In nucleotides, the CDR3 is TGTGCCAGCAGCCCACTTATAGCGGGGGGGTACGAGCAGTACTTC. Residues: CASSPLIAGGYEQYF. The V call is TRBV6-5, the J call TRBJ2-7; 11 bases line up with TRBD2. Germline V CDR1 and CDR2: MNHEY, SVGAGI. The CDR3 has 15 residues. V lost 6 bases and J lost 4; bases outside the gene matches: 8.

This clone was found a few times. This chain connects TRBV4-2 to TRBJ2-3; 10 positions match TRBD2. This CDR3 has 20 amino acids. The germline V gene encodes CDR1 LGHNA and CDR2 YNFKEQ. V gave up 1 base and J gave up 1 base; unmatched junction bases: 14. Here the CDR3 DNA reads TGTGCCAGCAGCCAAGGGGCGGCTAGCGGGAGCCTCAGCCGCACAGATACGCAGTATTTT. Translating it yields CASSQGAASGSLSRTDTQYF.

The chain employs TRBV7-2 and TRBJ2-6; the D gene is possibly TRBD2 (5 bases). There are 19 residues in the CDR3. Trimming removed 1 base from V and 1 base from J, with 17 bases in between. In germline, CDR1 is SGHTA, CDR2 FQGNSA. CDR3 coding DNA: TGTGCCAGCAGCTTAGATCTTCCCAGAACGGGGTCTGGGGCCAACGTCCTGACTTTC. Translated, it gives CASSLDLPRTGSGANVLTF.

Only a few counts were recorded for this clone. The chain joins TRBV5-4 to TRBJ2-3, with 7 bases matching TRBD1. The V gene's germline CDR1 is SGHNT and CDR2 YYREEE (reference sequence). The CDR3 is 15 amino acids. With 3 bases clipped from V and 0 bases from J, the junction kept 4 bases outside the gene matches. CDR3 nucleotide sequence: TGTGCCAGCAGCTCTGGACAGGATAGCACAGATACGCAGTATTTT. Its protein is CASSSGQDSTDTQYF.

The chain employs TRBV7-2 and TRBJ2-1, with 7 positions matching TRBD2. The J segment lost 4 bases and the V segment lost 1 base, leaving 10 bases of the junction unmatched. The CDR3 is made up of 17 amino acids. Germline CDR1 is SGHTA and CDR2 is FQGNSA. In DNA form, the CDR3 reads TGTGCCAGCAGCTTAGAAGGGGCGGGAGTCTGGTACAATGAGCAGTTCTTC. Translated: CASSLEGAGVWYNEQFF.

This sequence joins TRBV27 and TRBJ1-2; 7 bases align to TRBD1. Germline V gives CDR1 MNHEY, CDR2 SMNVEV (reference sequence). The CDR3 covers 18 residues. V shed 1 base and J 2 bases; nucleotides not matched to a gene: 13. CDR3 nucleotides: TGTGCCAGCAGTTTATTCGTAGGGGGCAGGGGTATAAACTATGGCTACACCTTC. Amino acids: CASSLFVGGRGINYGYTF.

V and J are TRBV5-6 and TRBJ1-1; TRBD1 matches at 7 bases. V was pared by 2 bases and J by 10 bases, with 5 bases of the junction left unmatched. The CDR3 covers 12 residues. Germline V lookup: CDR1 SGHDT, CDR2 YYEEEE. This chain's CDR3 is CASSFGTGAAFF. CDR3 sequence (DNA): TGTGCCAGCAGCTTCGGTACAGGGGCAGCTTTCTTT.

The chain carries TRBV27 and TRBJ2-3, with 9 bases matching TRBD2. The CDR3 extends over 18 amino acids. V lost 3 bases, J lost 7 bases, and 17 bases stayed unmatched. In germline, CDR1 is MNHEY, CDR2 SMNVEV (reference sequence). CDR3 loop: CASSLRFAGGPYSNTQYF. In nucleotides, the CDR3 is TGTGCCAGCAGTTTGAGGTTTGCGGGAGGGCCTTACTCAAATACGCAGTATTTT.

The rearrangement uses TRBV5-1 and TRBJ2-5; the match to TRBD2 covers 9 bases. Trimming removed 6 bases from V and 7 bases from J; junction bases left unmatched: 13. This CDR3 spans 15 amino acids. CDR1 and CDR2 from the germline V gene are SGHRS and YFSETQ. As DNA, the CDR3 is TGCGCCAGCACCTCGGACCCGGGACTAGCAGGGACCCAGTACTTC. Translation: CASTSDPGLAGTQYF.

J is TRBJ2-3 and V is TRBV27; maybe TRBD1 (6 bases). V was shortened by 5 bases and J by 1 base, with 19 bases between the two germline ends. This CDR3 has 17 amino acids. The germline CDR1 and CDR2 sequences are MNHEY and SMNVEV (reference sequence). The CDR3 spells CASSPSWTVLGTDTQYF. The CDR3 DNA is TGTGCCAGCAGTCCATCCTGGACAGTTCTTGGCACAGATACGCAGTATTTT.

This clone was observed a few times. The V call is TRBV5-4, the J call TRBJ2-5; D uncertain. The CDR3 has 13 amino acids. Germline V CDR1 and CDR2: SGHNT, YYREEE (reference sequence). V was pared by 1 base and J by 7 bases, with 11 bases between. CDR3 bases: TGTGCCAGCAGCTTGATACCCGCCGGGACCCAGTACTTC. It specifies CASSLIPAGTQYF.

The J gene is TRBJ2-7, the V gene TRBV5-1, with D possibly TRBD2 on 5 matching bases. The CDR3 consists of 14 residues. V was pared by 4 bases and J by 5 bases, with 16 bases between. The germline CDR1 and CDR2 sequences are SGHRS and YFSETQ. Written as DNA, the CDR3 is TGCGCCAGCAGCGAAACGCAGCCGGGGAACGAGCAGTACTTC. Amino acid sequence: CASSETQPGNEQYF. Full variable domain (remainder filled in from reference TRBV5-1 and TRBJ2-7): KAGVTQTPRYLIKTRGQQVTLSCSPISGHRSVSWYQQTPGQGLQFLFEYFSETQRNKGNFPGRFSGRQFSNSRSEMNVSTLELGDSALYLCASSETQPGNEQYFGPGTRLTVT.

Only one count was recorded for this clone. The chain joins TRBV10-3 to TRBJ1-2; 8 nucleotides match TRBD1. The trim removed 0 bases at V and 4 bases at J, leaving 4 bases unmatched. This CDR3 has 15 residues. From germline, CDR1 is ENHRY and CDR2 SYGVKD. The CDR3 region has the DNA TGTGCCATCAGTGAGTCAGGGACAGGCATCTATGGCTACACCTTC. The encoded protein is CAISESGTGIYGYTF.

The V call is TRBV18, the J call TRBJ2-5; 8 nucleotides line up with TRBD1. V shed 3 bases, J shed 2 bases, and the junction held 11 bases outside the gene matches. In germline, CDR1 is KGHSH, CDR2 LQKENI. The CDR3 extends over 17 amino acids. CDR3 bases: TGTGCCAGCTCACCCCCGGACAGGGTATACTTACAAGAGACCCAGTACTTC. It codes for CASSPPDRVYLQETQYF.

V and J are TRBV7-2 and TRBJ2-7; 8 nucleotides align to TRBD2. CDR3 length: 15 residues. The trim removed 5 bases at V and 4 bases at J, leaving 10 bases unmatched. Germline-derived CDR1 and CDR2 are SGHTA and FQGNSA. CDR3 DNA sequence: TGTGCCAGCAGCGGCGGGACTAGAAATGTGTACGAGCAGTACTTC. It codes for CASSGGTRNVYEQYF.

This chain joins TRBV7-2 and TRBJ1-3, with no clear D. The CDR3 totals 17 residues. V was trimmed by 1 base and J by 0 bases, leaving 13 bases between them. Per the germline V gene, CDR1 is SGHTA and CDR2 is FQGNSA. This CDR3 is CASSLGLAMGSGNTIYF. The CDR3 DNA is TGTGCCAGCAGCTTAGGACTAGCAATGGGCTCTGGAAACACCATATATTTT.

V usage is TRBV11-3 and J usage is TRBJ1-2; D not certain. Trimming left V 7 bases short and J 8 bases short, with 8 bases between. CDR1 and CDR2 (germline): SGHNT, YENEEA. The length of the CDR3 is 10 residues. The CDR3 protein is CASITEGYTF. The CDR3 bases are TGTGCCAGCATCACCGAGGGCTACACCTTC. The variable domain in full, with the rest retrieved from reference TRBV11-3 and TRBJ1-2, is EAGVVQSPRYKIIEKKQPVAFWCNPISGHNTLYWYLQNLGQGPELLIRYENEEAVDDSQLPKDRFSAERLKGVDSTLKIQPAELGDSAVYLCASITEGYTFGSGTRLTVV.

This clone is a singleton in its sample. This chain uses TRBV6-2 or TRBV6-3 with TRBJ2-7; no definite D call. The germline V and J ends were trimmed by 2 bases and 2 bases, with 4 bases remaining between them. Germline CDR1 MNHEY, CDR2 SVGEGT. CDR3 length equals 12 residues. CDR3 loop: CASSYAAYEQYF. CDR3 DNA: TGTGCCAGCAGTTACGCGGCCTACGAGCAGTACTTC.